What follows is one TCR beta chain and its context. Its antigen is unidentified. Samples with a second dose at about 4 or about 12 weeks were pooled together. This sample stems from a study of T cell responses to AZD1222 COVID-19 vaccine. V gave up 1 base and J gave up 4 bases, with 10 bases separating them. Germline V lookup: CDR1 LGHDT, CDR2 YNNKEL (reference sequence). This CDR3 is 14 amino acids long. General study results and limits: Spike-specific TCR breadth rose after two AZD1222 doses, and depth rose as well. Baseline seropositives among AZD1222 recipients totaled only five to seven. The donor cohort was predominantly white British with a female majority, and clonal diversity may have been underestimated.

The repertoire was sequenced with immunoSEQ multiplex PCR; TCRdb's copy has only in-frame clones and lacks some. The sample contains approximately 80,000 clones, over 75% of which appear only once. The specimen was peripheral blood, collected 28 days after the second AZD1222 dose. The gene calls are TRBV3-1 (or the pseudogene TRBV3-2) and TRBJ1-1; D not resolved. The sequence derives from an adult who received the AZD1222 COVID-19 vaccine. The CDR3 loop reads CASSQVSVGTEAFF. The CDR3, as DNA: TGTGCCAGCAGCCAAGTGTCGGTCGGCACTGAAGCTTTCTTT.